This is a list of T cell receptor beta chains from one sample in a study of T cells in Graves' hyperthyroidism and ophthalmopathy. A single record per CDR3 protein comes from TCRdb applying MiXCR to the multiplex PCR reads. In the table there are 300,000 to 350,000 distinct CDR3 sequences, 11% to 15% of which are singletons. The sample taken for sequencing was blood. The source is a woman younger than 45 with Graves' hyperthyroidism. CDR3s include the opening cysteine and the closing phenylalanine or tryptophan. Each record gives: D gene, V gene, CDR3 protein. D genes are given only for firm matches.

NA	TRBV11-1	CASSLFEVKNTEAFF
NA	TRBV9	CASSVATWWGSNEQFF
NA	TRBV10-3	CAIGGGTEETQYF
TRBD2	TRBV20-1	CSARVAGSPLNEQFF
TRBD1	TRBV20-1	CSARGGTGPGEQYF
NA	TRBV29-1	CSVEGQNYEQYF
NA	TRBV2	CASKRQSGLFF
TRBD2	TRBV19	CASGGIYEQYF
TRBD2	TRBV20-1	CSARGELADNEQFF
NA	TRBV19	CASRSALRGNQPQHF
NA	TRBV24-1	CATSDYNYTEAFF
TRBD2	TRBV24-1	CATSAPTSGRSHEQFF